A single sample is the source of the 19 T cell receptor beta chains below, sequenced in a study of blood T cell repertoires in COVID-19. Assay used: immunoSEQ multiplex PCR; TCRdb lists only in-frame clones, some missing. The data show roughly 280,000 clones, less than 85% seen once. Sequenced sample: peripheral blood. The receptors stem from a man between 60 and 70 years old who had recovered from COVID-19.

This clone was seen only once. Written as DNA, the CDR3 is TGTGTCAGAAGCTCAAGTCTAGCGGGGCACACCGGGGAGCTGTTTTTT. Its translation is CVRSSSLAGHTGELFF. The genes are TRBV7-5 and TRBJ2-2; TRBD2, the table's D call, was not compared with the DNA. TRBV7-5 is labeled a pseudogene. The CDR3 length is 16 residues.

The chain couples TRBV20-1 to TRBJ2-5; D unresolved. CDR3 length: 11 amino acids. Trimming stripped 8 bases from V and 5 bases from J, with 12 bases between. Per the germline V gene, CDR1 is DFQATT and CDR2 is SNEGSKA (reference sequence). This CDR3 reads CSPSGEETQYF. The CDR3 bases are TGCAGTCCCAGTGGCGAGGAGACCCAGTACTTC.

The rearrangement joins TRBV6-5 to TRBJ2-5; D unresolved. V dropped 5 bases and J dropped 5 bases, with 9 bases sitting between them. The CDR3 has 12 amino acids. Looked up from germline, CDR1 is MNHEY and CDR2 is SVGAGI. The CDR3 coding sequence is TGTGCCAGCAGTACGACCGGGGAGACCCAGTACTTC. As protein: CASSTTGETQYF.

The CDR3 coding sequence is TGCGCCAGCCTGTCCTCCTCTGGGGCCAACGTCCTGACTTTC. Its translation: CASLSSSGANVLTF. This chain links TRBV10-2 with TRBJ2-6, with D unresolved. V lost 8 bases, J lost 0 bases, and 8 bases lay in between. The CDR3 runs 14 residues. From germline, CDR1 is WSHSY and CDR2 SAAADI.

V gene TRBV7-3 combines with J gene TRBJ1-6; perhaps TRBD1 as D (6 bases). V lost 2 bases and J 6 bases, leaving 11 bases between the germline ends. Germline V lookup: CDR1 SGHTA, CDR2 FQGTGA. This CDR3 spans 15 amino acids. The CDR3, as DNA: TGTGCCAGCAGCTTATTCGCAGGGGTTAATTCACCCCTCCACTTT. This gives the protein CASSLFAGVNSPLHF.

The rearrangement uses TRBV27 and TRBJ1-2; D unclear. V shed 7 bases and J shed 14 bases, with 23 bases lying between them. CDR1 and CDR2 (germline): MNHEY, SMNVEV (reference sequence). This CDR3 has 13 residues. The CDR3 nucleotides read TGTGCCAGCACCGGGAGGGCGGATCCCGGCTTGACCTTC. Its protein is CASTGRADPGLTF.

This clone came up many times. The rearrangement joins TRBV7-8 to TRBJ1-2; D gene uncertain. Germline assignment: CDR1 SGHVS and CDR2 FQNEAQ. Trimming cost V 2 bases and J 1 base, with 11 bases left between them. This CDR3 is 15 amino acids long. The CDR3 coding sequence is TGTGCCAGCAGCTTATCCCCTCGGAGTAACTATGGCTACACCTTC. This gives the protein CASSLSPRSNYGYTF.

The chain links TRBV5-1 to TRBJ2-1, with 7 positions matching TRBD2. With V trimmed by 1 base and J by 4 bases, 2 bases remained unmatched. Germline values: CDR1 SGHRS, CDR2 YFSETQ. The CDR3 has 14 residues. CDR3 residues: CASSLTSAYNEQFF. In DNA form, the CDR3 reads TGCGCCAGCAGCTTGACTAGCGCGTACAATGAGCAGTTCTTC.

This chain connects TRBV11-1 to TRBJ2-7; no definite D call. This CDR3 has 14 amino acids. CDR1 and CDR2 from the germline V gene are SGHAT and FQDESV (reference sequence). The V end was cut by 3 bases, the J end by 2 bases, with 11 bases between. The CDR3 region is CASSLPARAYEQYF. CDR3 DNA sequence: TGTGCCAGCAGCTTGCCCGCTCGGGCCTACGAGCAGTACTTC.

The rearrangement uses TRBV24-1 and TRBJ2-1; weak D call: TRBD2 (6 bases). The V gene lost 8 bases and the J gene lost 5 bases, with 9 bases spanning the gap. Germline V CDR1 and CDR2: KGHDR, SFDVKD. This CDR3 contains 12 residues. The CDR3 region is CATKGLDNEQFF. CDR3 sequence (DNA): TGTGCCACCAAGGGACTTGACAATGAGCAGTTCTTC.

The chain is built from TRBV4-1 and TRBJ2-1; TRBD2 aligns across 8 bases. The CDR3 length is 16 residues. The V gene's germline CDR1 is MGHRA and CDR2 YSYEKL. Germline trimming cut 0 bases from V and 7 bases from J; bases unmatched to any gene: 8. The DNA for the CDR3 is TGCGCCAGCAGCCAAGATCTGAGAGCGGGGGTAAATGAGCAGTTCTTC. Translation gives CASSQDLRAGVNEQFF.

V is TRBV25-1 and J is TRBJ2-2; D call uncertain. The CDR3 length is 13 residues. The germline V gene has CDR1 MGHDK and CDR2 SYGVNS. Trimming shortened V by 4 bases and J by 5 bases, and 8 bases separated the two germline ends. DNA for the CDR3: TGTGCCAGCAGTGCGATACTGACCGGGGAGCTGTTTTTT. Translated: CASSAILTGELFF.

CDR3 amino acids: CASTSRQGGNQPQHF. As DNA, the CDR3 is TGTGCCAGTACTTCCCGACAGGGGGGGAATCAGCCCCAGCATTTT. The J gene is TRBJ1-5, the V gene TRBV19; 9 bases fit TRBD1. This CDR3 region has 15 residues. Germline assignment: CDR1 LNHDA and CDR2 SQIVND (reference sequence). V shed 7 bases, J shed 4 bases, and the junction held 8 bases outside the gene matches.

The chain uses TRBV29-1 and TRBJ2-5; 9 bases match TRBD2. V shed 4 bases and J 7 bases; nucleotides not matched to a gene: 7. The CDR3 sequence is 13 residues long. Germline CDR1 and CDR2: SQVTM and ANQGSEA. CDR3 amino acids: CSVGAGGSATQYF. The CDR3 coding sequence is TGCAGCGTTGGGGCGGGGGGGTCCGCGACCCAGTACTTC.

The V gene is TRBV2, the J gene TRBJ2-5, with a possible D match to TRBD1 (5 bases). CDR3 length equals 13 residues. Germline lookup yields CDR1 SNHLY and CDR2 FYNNEI. V lost 4 bases, J lost 5 bases, and 11 bases lay in between. The CDR3 protein is CASSVRAGETQYF. CDR3 sequence (DNA): TGTGCCAGCAGTGTCAGGGCAGGGGAGACCCAGTACTTC. Complete variable domain (other parts from reference TRBV2 and TRBJ2-5): EPEVTQTPSHQVTQMGQEVILRCVPISNHLYFYWYRQILGQKVEFLVSFYNNEISEKSEIFDDQFSVERPDGSNFTLKIRSTKLEDSAMYFCASSVRAGETQYFGPGTRLLVL.

The chain couples TRBV19 to TRBJ1-1, with a weak D call TRBD1 (5 bases). This CDR3 has 15 residues. Germline CDR1 and CDR2: LNHDA and SQIVND (reference sequence). The ends were cut back, 4 bases at V and 0 bases at J, with 12 bases in the middle. The chain's CDR3 is CASSRRGNLNTEAFF. CDR3 nucleotides: TGTGCCAGTAGTAGAAGGGGAAACCTGAACACTGAAGCTTTCTTT.

This clone was observed a few times. The rearrangement joins TRBV9 to TRBJ2-2; TRBD1 agrees at 10 bases. The germline V gene encodes CDR1 SGDLS and CDR2 YYNGEE. Trimming cost V 0 bases and J 7 bases; bases outside gene matches: 9. CDR3 length: 17 amino acids. CDR3 DNA: TGTGCCAGCAGCGTAGTCTCGGGACAGGGGAGGGGCGGGGAGCTGTTTTTT. This gives the protein CASSVVSGQGRGGELFF.

The rearrangement uses TRBV5-5 and TRBJ2-5; D unresolved. CDR3 size: 11 residues. Looked up from germline, CDR1 is SGHKS and CDR2 is YYEKEE (reference sequence). The germline V and J ends were trimmed by 2 bases and 5 bases, with 4 bases remaining between them. DNA of the CDR3: TGTGCCAGCAGCTTCCGGGAGACCCAGTACTTC. Translating it yields CASSFRETQYF.

This clone has a single count. The chain links TRBV2 to TRBJ2-2; TRBD1 matches at 10 bases. Looked up from germline, CDR1 is SNHLY and CDR2 is FYNNEI. The CDR3 is 14 amino acids. V shed 9 bases and J 0 bases; nucleotides not matched to a gene: 1. The DNA for the CDR3 is TGTGCCAGTGGACAGGGGGCGAACACCGGGGAGCTGTTTTTT. Protein: CASGQGANTGELFF.